This T cell receptor beta chain was captured by sequencing in a study of T cell responses to AZD1222 COVID-19 vaccine. Germline loops: CDR1 SGDLS, CDR2 YYNGEE. Trimming removed 0 bases at V and 3 bases at J, with 9 bases between. The CDR3 consists of 14 residues. Sequencing was performed with immunoSEQ multiplex PCR; in TCRdb, only in-frame clones are kept and a portion is missing. The profile shows 150,000 or so clones, approximately 90% of them singletons. The chain has TRBV9 and TRBJ1-1; D may be TRBD1 (5 bases). The material sequenced was peripheral blood, taken on day 0 of AZD1222 vaccination. The source is an adult in good health. CDR3: CASSVAGLDTEAFF. CDR3 coding DNA: TGTGCCAGCAGCGTAGCGGGGCTGGACACTGAAGCTTTCTTT.